This passage covers 32 T cell receptor beta chains from one sample sequenced in a study of control samples from healthy donors and cancer patients. The table came from immunoSEQ multiplex PCR; TCRdb's copy has only in-frame clones and leaves some out. The repertoire consists of 130,000 or so clones, with just under 90% occurring once and the leading ten covering about 7.6%. The sample comprised PBMCs. The receptor source for this set is a middle-aged man with head and neck cancer.

V usage is TRBV27 and J usage is TRBJ1-4; D ambiguous. The CDR3 is made up of 15 amino acids. Germline CDR1 and CDR2: MNHEY and SMNVEV (reference sequence). Trimming took off 5 bases at V and 5 bases at J, with 15 bases between the two ends. The CDR3 region is CASSPSTAGNEKLFF. CDR3 bases: TGTGCCAGCAGTCCGTCGACGGCGGGGAATGAAAAACTGTTTTTT.

The genes are TRBV12-3 or TRBV12-4 and TRBJ2-5; D unclear. Trimming left V 7 bases short and J 5 bases short, with 11 bases between. The CDR3 loop spans 12 amino acids. The CDR3 DNA follows: TGTGCCAGCACGTATCACGGGGAGACCCAGTACTTC. It yields the protein CASTYHGETQYF.

The chain carries TRBV24-1 and TRBJ1-1; D may be TRBD1 (6 bases). This CDR3 comprises 12 residues. V gave up 9 bases and J gave up 5 bases, with 12 bases separating them. Germline V gene data show CDR1 as KGHDR and CDR2 as SFDVKD. The CDR3 loop reads CATRGGGTEAFF. CDR3 DNA sequence: TGTGCCACCCGAGGGGGGGGAACTGAAGCTTTCTTT.

CDR3 bases: TGTGCCATCAGTGAGTCCGGGACAGGGGGAAAGATGGCTTTCTTT. It specifies CAISESGTGGKMAFF. The rearrangement joins TRBV10-3 to TRBJ1-1; 11 nucleotides agree with TRBD1. After removal of 0 bases from V and 11 bases from J, the junction contained 8 bases not matched to a gene. This CDR3 spans 15 amino acids. Germline-derived CDR1 and CDR2 are ENHRY and SYGVKD.

This clone was observed a single time. The genes are TRBV7-2 and TRBJ2-2; TRBD2 aligns across 11 bases. Trimming took 3 bases from V and 10 from J; bases not matched to a gene: 10. The CDR3 has 16 amino acids. In germline, CDR1 is SGHTA, CDR2 FQGNSA. CDR3 sequence: CASSLSPGLAVPELFF. CDR3 coding DNA: TGTGCCAGCAGCTTGTCTCCGGGACTAGCGGTCCCGGAGCTGTTTTTT.

This rearrangement joins TRBV4-2 to TRBJ2-3; TRBD1 is a possible D gene (5 bases). In germline, CDR1 is LGHNA, CDR2 YNFKEQ. V was clipped by 1 base and J by 3 bases, with 14 bases between them. The CDR3 loop spans 16 amino acids. This CDR3 is CASSQVPGFATDTQYF. The CDR3 bases are TGTGCCAGCAGCCAAGTCCCAGGGTTTGCGACAGATACGCAGTATTTT.

V and J are TRBV5-1 and TRBJ2-5; 7 bases are a match to TRBD1. Per the germline V gene, CDR1 is SGHRS and CDR2 is YFSETQ. Trimming removed 4 bases from V and 5 bases from J; junction bases left unmatched: 8. The CDR3 is made up of 14 amino acids. DNA for the CDR3: TGCGCCAGCAGCCTCCCTAGGGGGCGGGAGACCCAGTACTTC. Amino acids: CASSLPRGRETQYF. Together with reference TRBV5-1 and TRBJ2-5, the CDR3 gives the full variable domain: KAGVTQTPRYLIKTRGQQVTLSCSPISGHRSVSWYQQTPGQGLQFLFEYFSETQRNKGNFPGRFSGRQFSNSRSEMNVSTLELGDSALYLCASSLPRGRETQYFGPGTRLLVL.

For the CDR3, the DNA is TGTGCCAGCAGTTTTAGGGGCGGGAGCACAGATACGCAGTATTTT. It is translated as CASSFRGGSTDTQYF. The chain is built from TRBV28 and TRBJ2-3; D may be TRBD1 or TRBD2 (5 bases each). The germline V gene has CDR1 MDHEN and CDR2 SYDVKM. This CDR3 spans 15 amino acids. Deletions cut 3 bases from V and 0 bases from J, with 10 bases between. Supplemented by reference TRBV28 and TRBJ2-3, the full variable domain reads DVKVTQSSRYLVKRTGEKVFLECVQDMDHENMFWYRQDPGLGLRLIYFSYDVKMKEKGDIPEGYSVSREKKERFSLILESASTNQTSMYLCASSFRGGSTDTQYFGPGTRLTVL.

The rearrangement joins TRBV7-2 to TRBJ2-5; TRBD2 is a possible D gene (5 bases). Trimming shortened V by 1 base and J by 2 bases, and 11 bases separated the two germline ends. The germline gives CDR1 SGHTA, CDR2 FQGNSA. The CDR3 covers 15 residues. DNA of the CDR3: TGTGCCAGCAGCTTAGGTCACGGGAAACAAGAGACCCAGTACTTC. Its translation: CASSLGHGKQETQYF.

This chain joins TRBV21-1 and TRBJ2-4; the D call in the table, TRBD1, was not verified against the DNA. TRBV21-1 is shown as a pseudogene. The CDR3 extends over 16 amino acids. CDR3 protein: CASSKGTGGDKNIQYF. In nucleotides, the CDR3 is TGTGCCAGCAGCAAAGGGACAGGGGGCGACAAAAACATTCAGTACTTC.

The genes are TRBV18 and TRBJ2-6; 11 positions match TRBD1. Trimming cost V 5 bases and J 3 bases; bases outside gene matches: 9. Germline V gives CDR1 KGHSH, CDR2 LQKENI. The CDR3 is 18 residues long. This CDR3 reads CASSTRTGGFGGANVLTF. DNA of the CDR3: TGTGCCAGCTCAACCAGGACAGGGGGCTTTGGTGGGGCCAACGTCCTGACTTTC.

This clone has a single count. The chain combines TRBV6-5 with TRBJ2-1; D ambiguous. Trimming removed 0 bases from V and 9 bases from J, with 12 bases in between. CDR1 and CDR2 from the germline V gene are MNHEY and SVGAGI. The CDR3 consists of 14 residues. Here the CDR3 reads CASSYSNARAEQFF. As DNA, the CDR3 is TGTGCCAGCAGTTACTCTAATGCCCGAGCTGAGCAGTTCTTC.

This clone showed up just a few times. This chain uses TRBV28 with TRBJ2-5; D might be TRBD1 or TRBD2, each matching 7 bases. V was trimmed by 5 bases and J by 9 bases, leaving 22 bases between them. In germline, CDR1 is MDHEN, CDR2 SYDVKM. This CDR3 comprises 15 residues. The CDR3 DNA is TGTGCCAGCAGTCCGACATTACTGACAGGGAGGGCCCAGTACTTC. This gives the protein CASSPTLLTGRAQYF.

V and J are TRBV7-6 and TRBJ2-3; 10 bases are shared with TRBD2. With 5 bases clipped from V and 4 bases from J, the junction kept 9 bases outside the gene matches. Germline CDR1 SGHVS, CDR2 FNYEAQ. This CDR3 comprises 16 residues. The CDR3 protein is CASSQGSSGSADTQYF. In nucleotides, the CDR3 is TGTGCCAGCAGCCAGGGTTCTAGCGGGAGTGCAGATACGCAGTATTTT.

J is TRBJ2-7 and V is TRBV11-2, with 8 bases lining up with TRBD1. The V gene end was trimmed by 7 bases and the J gene end by 3 bases; junction bases not matched to a gene: 11. CDR1 SGHAT and CDR2 FQNNGV come from the germline V gene. CDR3 size: 15 residues. CDR3 amino acids: CASTPGQGVFYEQYF. CDR3 sequence (DNA): TGTGCCAGCACCCCCGGACAGGGAGTTTTCTACGAGCAGTACTTC. Using reference TRBV11-2 and TRBJ2-7 for the parts outside the CDR3, the full variable domain is EAGVAQSPRYKIIEKRQSVAFWCNPISGHATLYWYQQILGQGPKLLIQFQNNGVVDDSQLPKDRFSAERLKGVDSTLKIQPAKLEDSAVYLCASTPGQGVFYEQYFGPGTRLTVT.

This chain uses TRBV6-2 or TRBV6-3 with TRBJ2-5; the D is unclear. This CDR3 comprises 14 residues. Germline V gene lookup returns CDR1 MNHEY and CDR2 SVGEGT. Trimming shortened V by 2 bases and J by 5 bases, and 12 bases separated the two germline ends. The CDR3 bases are TGTGCCAGCAGTTACGAGGTCCAACGGGAGACCCAGTACTTC. Translating it yields CASSYEVQRETQYF.

The J gene is TRBJ1-2, the V gene TRBV7-9; no definite D call. The germline V and J ends were trimmed by 5 bases and 3 bases, with 10 bases remaining between them. In germline, CDR1 is SEHNR, CDR2 FQNEAQ (reference sequence). The CDR3 is made up of 13 amino acids. The CDR3 protein is CASSARRDYGYTF. The CDR3 nucleotides read TGTGCCAGCAGCGCAAGGAGAGACTATGGCTACACCTTC.

The V gene is TRBV30, the J gene TRBJ2-7; tentative D call: TRBD1 (7 bases). The V end lost 0 bases, the J end lost 6 bases, and 27 bases lay between the germline ends. The CDR3 length is 18 residues. Germline CDR1 GTSNPN, CDR2 SVGIG (reference sequence). CDR3 region: CAWSVLPRQGGRIREQYF. The CDR3 DNA follows: TGTGCCTGGAGTGTACTCCCCCGGCAGGGGGGACGGATACGCGAGCAGTACTTC. The full variable domain, completed using reference TRBV30 and TRBJ2-7, is SQTIHQWPATLVQPVGSPLSLECTVEGTSNPNLYWYRQAAGRGLQLLFYSVGIGQISSEVPQNLSASRPQDRQFILSSKKLLLSDSGFYLCAWSVLPRQGGRIREQYFGPGTRLTVT.

The chain employs TRBV28 and TRBJ2-7; 7 nucleotides agree with TRBD2. The germline V gene has CDR1 MDHEN and CDR2 SYDVKM. With V trimmed by 3 bases and J by 6 bases, 5 bases remained unmatched. The CDR3 is 13 amino acids. DNA for the CDR3: TGTGCCAGCAGTTTGGGGGGGATCGGCGAGCAGTACTTC. Translating gives CASSLGGIGEQYF.

This rearrangement joins TRBV7-6 to TRBJ2-2; no firm D call. CDR1 SGHVS and CDR2 FNYEAQ come from the germline V gene. The CDR3 has 12 amino acids. Trimming pared 7 bases from V and 5 bases from J, leaving 8 bases between. CDR3 nucleotides: TGTGCCAGCACCCGCACGACCGGGGAGCTGTTTTTT. It specifies CASTRTTGELFF.

The CDR3 DNA is TGCGCCAGCAGGGCCGGGGGAGGGTTAGCCAAAAACATTCAGTACTTC. Its protein is CASRAGGGLAKNIQYF. The chain carries TRBV5-1 and TRBJ2-4; TRBD2 matches at 7 bases. CDR1 is SGHRS, CDR2 YFSETQ, per germline. Trimming took 5 bases from V and 0 from J; bases not matched to a gene: 8. This CDR3 contains 16 residues.

J is TRBJ2-7 and V is TRBV29-1, with D possibly being TRBD1 or TRBD2 (5 bases each). V was cut by 4 bases and J by 2 bases, with 24 bases left in between. This CDR3 comprises 17 residues. Germline V CDR1 and CDR2: SQVTM, ANQGSEA. The CDR3, as DNA: TGCAGCGTTGTCGGGGCGGCTGGGGTCAAGCGCGCCTACGAGCAGTACTTC. Amino acid sequence: CSVVGAAGVKRAYEQYF.

This sequence joins TRBV27 and TRBJ2-1; D tentatively fits TRBD1 or TRBD2 (5 bases each). The CDR3 has 11 amino acids. The V gene lost 3 bases and the J gene lost 9 bases, with 6 bases spanning the gap. CDR1 and CDR2 (germline): MNHEY, SMNVEV (reference sequence). CDR3 sequence (DNA): TGTGCCAGCAGTTTTGGGGGTGAGCAGTTCTTC. It codes for CASSFGGEQFF.

This clone was detected only once. The genes are TRBV30 and TRBJ2-1; 10 bases agree with TRBD1. The CDR3 is 12 amino acids. Germline V gene sequence: CDR1 GTSNPN, CDR2 SVGIG (reference sequence). After removal of 2 bases from V and 10 bases from J, the junction contained 2 bases not matched to a gene. The CDR3 loop reads CAWSRQGAEQFF. CDR3 nucleotide sequence: TGTGCCTGGAGTCGACAGGGGGCGGAGCAGTTCTTC.

The rearrangement links TRBV3-1 (or the pseudogene TRBV3-2) to TRBJ2-7; D is ambiguous. Trimming shortened V by 4 bases and J by 9 bases, and 16 bases separated the two germline ends. The germline gives CDR1 LGHDT, CDR2 YNNKEL (reference sequence). CDR3 length equals 13 residues. CDR3 bases: TGTGCCAGCAGCCCAAGTGGCAGTCTCGGGCAGTACTTC. Amino acids: CASSPSGSLGQYF.

V gene TRBV30 combines with J gene TRBJ2-5; weak D call: TRBD2 (6 bases). Trimming removed 7 bases from V and 3 bases from J, with 12 bases in between. Germline loops: CDR1 GTSNPN, CDR2 SVGIG (reference sequence). The CDR3 loop spans 12 amino acids. DNA of the CDR3: TGTGCCTTAAAGGCGGGGAAAGAGACCCAGTACTTC. Amino acids: CALKAGKETQYF.

The chain employs TRBV12-3 or TRBV12-4 and TRBJ1-2, with 9 bases that match TRBD1. V lost 6 bases to trimming and J lost 8 bases; unmatched junction nucleotides: 7. The CDR3 consists of 13 residues. CDR3: CASSQGQGRGYTF. The CDR3 DNA follows: TGTGCCAGCAGCCAGGGACAGGGAAGGGGCTACACCTTC.

The chain uses TRBV27 and TRBJ2-7, with D hard to call. Germline CDR1 is MNHEY and CDR2 is SMNVEV (reference sequence). The V gene lost 8 bases and the J gene lost 0 bases, with 14 bases spanning the gap. This CDR3 contains 14 residues. The DNA for the CDR3 is TGTGCCAGCCGACGTGGCGGCAGCTCCTACGAGCAGTACTTC. This codes for CASRRGGSSYEQYF.

The chain links TRBV5-1 to TRBJ2-5, with a tentative D call TRBD1 (6 bases). This CDR3 comprises 15 residues. Germline values: CDR1 SGHRS, CDR2 YFSETQ. Trimming shortened V by 4 bases and J by 0 bases, and 13 bases separated the two germline ends. CDR3 sequence (DNA): TGCGCCAGCAGCCTTGGACAGAAGTACCAAGAGACCCAGTACTTC. Translation gives CASSLGQKYQETQYF.

The CDR3: CASSRIGTGEAEKLFF. The DNA for the CDR3 is TGTGCCAGTAGTAGGATTGGGACAGGGGAAGCTGAAAAACTGTTTTTT. V gene TRBV19 combines with J gene TRBJ1-4, with TRBD1 identical over 10 bases. The CDR3 length is 16 residues. V gave up 4 bases and J gave up 7 bases; unmatched junction bases: 9. CDR1 and CDR2 from the germline V gene are LNHDA and SQIVND (reference sequence).

This clone showed up just a few times. CDR3 DNA sequence: TGCGCCAGCAGCTTGGCCGGGACTAGGGATGAGCAGTTCTTC. This translates into CASSLAGTRDEQFF. The genes are TRBV5-1 and TRBJ2-1, with 8 bases lining up with TRBD2. This CDR3 contains 14 residues. V dropped 0 bases and J dropped 8; count of bases not matched to a gene: 4. Germline lookup yields CDR1 SGHRS and CDR2 YFSETQ.

The rearrangement uses TRBV6-5 and TRBJ1-1; 7 nucleotides agree with TRBD1. Trimming took 6 bases from V and 1 from J; bases not matched to a gene: 5. This CDR3 has 14 amino acids. CDR1 and CDR2 from the germline V gene are MNHEY and SVGAGI. As DNA, the CDR3 is TGTGCCAGCAGAGCGCGACAGGGGAACACTGAAGCTTTCTTT. Its protein is CASRARQGNTEAFF.